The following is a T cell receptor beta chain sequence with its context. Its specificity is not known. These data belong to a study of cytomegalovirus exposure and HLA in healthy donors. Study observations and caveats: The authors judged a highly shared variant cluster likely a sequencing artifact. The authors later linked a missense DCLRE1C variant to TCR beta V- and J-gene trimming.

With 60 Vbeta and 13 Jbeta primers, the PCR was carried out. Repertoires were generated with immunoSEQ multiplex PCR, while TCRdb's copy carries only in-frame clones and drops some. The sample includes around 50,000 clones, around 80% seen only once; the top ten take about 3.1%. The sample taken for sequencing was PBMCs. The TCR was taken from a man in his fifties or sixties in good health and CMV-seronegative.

CDR3 sequence: CASSTDRDDKNIQYF. CDR3 bases: TGTGCCAGCTCAACCGACAGAGACGACAAAAACATTCAGTACTTC. The chain uses TRBV18 and TRBJ2-4; tentative D call: TRBD1 (5 bases). V was cut by 5 bases and J by 3 bases, with 14 bases left in between. CDR3 length: 15 residues. Looked up from germline, CDR1 is KGHSH and CDR2 is LQKENI.